This TCR beta chain derives from a study of cytomegalovirus exposure and HLA in healthy donors (dated by TCRdb to the late 2010s). In the study overall: According to an earlier analysis of several hundred of the donors, some 170 million T cells yielded over 90 million unique TCR beta sequences and approximately 300 Gb of sequence data. In a later genetic analysis, genome-wide SNP genotypes for about 55% of the roughly 670 donors were used, and that subset was treated as a discovery cohort. Five DR-DQ haplotypes were handled as single units for association and clustering because linkage in the cohort was strong. Typing coverage differed by locus: A, B, C, DRB1 and DQB1 were typed in roughly 620-640 donors, DQA1 in about 550, DPA1 in some 600, and DPB1 in just under 490. On average, approximately 250,000 unique TCR beta nucleotide sequences were sequenced per donor among several hundred genotyped donors of the cohort, with 15% to 20% of those sequences being non-productive. Rather than drawing on any new phenotypic data, the later analysis identified candidate immune exposures from TCR beta sequences and the way those sequences occurred across donors. Roughly 300 gigabases of sequencing data and around 80 million unique TCR sequences made up an early release that covered under 750 HLA-typed donors. The study profiled the T cell repertoires of 500 to 800 subjects by immunosequencing and related them to cytomegalovirus serostatus. Among the roughly 370 genotyped donors, around 79% belonged to the genetic ancestry cluster associated with self-reported Caucasian donors. All discovery cohort repertoires had been generated using a single sequencing platform. Donor age, sex, ethnicity and CMV serostatus were compiled together with the repertoire data. Along with the roughly 670-subject first cohort, a separate validation cohort of around 110 different subjects was used. To predict cytomegalovirus infection status, the study brought together high-throughput TCR immunosequencing, statistical association of individual TCRs with disease status, and machine learning. To study patterns of TCR occurrence, a later analysis re-analyzed previously published TCR beta repertoires from just over 650 donors and added high-resolution HLA genotyping. The aim of the study was to test whether cataloging public T cell receptors could identify signatures of past pathogen exposure. HLA typing included class I and class II loci at four-digit resolution. An earlier analysis of some 500 of the donors used high-throughput TCR beta sequencing to judge whether each TCR beta V gene segment behaved as functional or pseudogenic.

Libraries were built with the immunoSEQ multiplex PCR assay. A mixture of 60 forward primers for TCR Vbeta segments and 13 reverse primers for TCR Jbeta segments was used in the multiplex PCR. The CDR3 region of rearranged TCR beta genes was amplified from genomic DNA with a multiplex PCR assay. On the Illumina HiSeq System, the amplified TCR beta libraries were sequenced as 87-base-pair reads. The authors processed their data as follows. Across the 666 repertoires, a later analysis counted around 80 million unique TCR beta chains, approximately 12 million of which were shared by at least two donors. A nearest-neighbor algorithm error-corrected the raw reads and collapsed the reads into unique sequences, merging closely related sequences to remove PCR and sequencing errors. To assign V, D and J gene segments, CDR3 sequences were aligned to IMGT reference sequences. For a sequence to be retained, a match of at least six nucleotides to both a V gene segment and a J gene segment was required. A rearrangement counted as productive if the CDR3 had no stop codons and remained in frame with V and J, and every other rearrangement counted as non-productive. Following IMGT convention, CDR3 was defined as the stretch from the second conserved V-encoded cysteine up to the conserved J-encoded phenylalanine. In an earlier analysis of roughly 610 of the donors, sequences lacking an unambiguous match to a single V gene segment were excluded. An earlier analysis of several hundred of the donors called V segments functional above 56.7% productive rearrangements and segregating when the between-donor standard deviation exceeded 5%. A statistical classification framework was built for diagnosing cytomegalovirus status from the catalog of TCR beta chain sequences. In a later analysis, TCR nucleotide sequences were compared against IMGT/GENE-DB human TR gene sequences so that V and J genes could be assigned. Using the TCRdist pipeline, a later analysis assigned CDR3 sequences along with most-parsimonious VDJ recombination scenarios. In a later analysis, each TCR beta chain was defined by its CDR3 amino acid sequence together with its V-gene family, and reads lacking a unique V-gene family were excluded. As a way to deal with suspected cross-contamination and a sequencing artifact, a later analysis dropped approximately 570 nucleotide sequences that were highly shared and had low generation probability. In a later analysis, a clonal expansion index for each public chain was calculated from normalized within-repertoire ranks of inferred template counts. In a later analysis, generation probabilities were computed with a VDJ recombination model fitted to out-of-frame rearrangements, and the resulting probabilities were checked against IGoR. In a later analysis, TCR-TCR, TCR-HLA and TCR-CMV co-occurrence was scored with hypergeometric tests, and a repertoire-size bias correction was applied to TCR pairs. A later analysis estimated false discovery rates by permuting HLA or CMV assignments 20 times. In a later analysis, co-occurring TCRs were grouped using DBSCAN, with TCRdist sequence similarity added in when clustering inside HLA-allele-positive subsets. Co-occurrence clustering excluded repertoires with fewer than 30,000 or more than 120,000 public chains, plus five with anomalous nucleotide sharing. TCRdb obtained this table from immuneACCESS and retained in-frame rearrangements with V and J assigned. These tables miss some clones; where compared with another copy, unresolved V genes account for less than half of the shortfall, and the remainder is unexplained. V, J and clone size are those of that table, while D and trimming were read from the DNA. For this sample there are about 88,000 clones; 85% to 90% appear just once. The ten largest account for 2.3% of the sample.

The research as a whole found: HLA typing was unavailable for some donors at each locus, so association tests used only the typed subset. Immune exposure information for the cohort was limited to CMV serostatus. A further reported finding was that TCR beta sequences accurately predicted the HLA-A and HLA-B alleles for most subjects in the first cohort. An association between a missense DCLRE1C variant and V-gene and J-gene trimming of TCR beta chains was found in a later genetic analysis and replicated in an independent cohort. A few of the identified cytomegalovirus-associated TCR beta chains were confirmed in vitro to be specific for cytomegalovirus antigens. According to a later genetic analysis, donors in an Asian-associated ancestry cluster had fewer N-insertions in productive TCRs than the roughly 670-donor mean. Compared with equally common non-associated chains, HLA-associated TCR beta chains in a later analysis were more clonally expanded and had lower generation probabilities. Strong co-occurrence of HLA alleles, especially DR and DQ, made assigning TCR associations to individual alleles difficult. Correlated functional status among segregating V segments might be attributable to linkage disequilibrium, but an unknown experimental factor could not be ruled out. According to a later analysis, TCR association rates differed among HLA loci, with DRB1 alleles showing the most associated TCRs and HLA-C alleles showing the fewest. Only TCR beta chains were sequenced in this cohort, and the absence of alpha or paired-chain data limited detectable features. It was suggested by the authors that the approach could potentially be generalized to other disease states and immunological phenotypes. Several of the top co-occurrence clusters appeared to be linked to parvovirus B19, influenza, CMV and Epstein-Barr virus, according to a later analysis. A total of 150 or so TCR beta chains were listed by the study as associated with cytomegalovirus. The sequencing pipeline was judged likely to have produced a cluster of highly shared sequence variants as a technical artifact. At a false discovery rate of 0.05, a later analysis linked under 20,000 TCR beta sequences to specific HLA alleles. In an earlier analysis of approximately 590 of the donors, most TCR beta V segments were observed in productive rearrangements about 87% or about 30% of the time, broadly matching IMGT annotations. The classifier was reported to diagnose cytomegalovirus status with high specificity and sensitivity in both the original cohort and the validation cohort. Because the 87-base-pair reads could not distinguish some IMGT-functional V segments, including TRBV6-2 and TRBV6-3, those segments were excluded. Most TCR sequences were observed very rarely across donors, whereas some public TCRs were present in many individuals. The presence/absence analyses assumed that sequencing depth was roughly uniform across donors, and that assumption may not be true. Because counts were too low, 15 or so rarely observed V segments, including chromosome 9 orphons, were excluded from the earlier analysis of several hundred of the donors. Most CMV-associated TCR beta chains appeared to be HLA-restricted in a later analysis, and the HLA associations seemed to be driven largely by CMV exposure.

In total, 666 healthy bone marrow donors made up the cohort. Cohort members were all nominally healthy when sampled, although unrecorded immune exposures were likely present. The donor was CMV seronegative and belonged to the group of 320 or so seronegative cohort members. Every donor gave a peripheral blood sample, and the peripheral blood mononuclear cells from that sample were used for TCR beta sequencing. The Qiagen DNeasy Blood Extraction Kit was used to extract genomic DNA from the blood cell samples. Points on this clone: The clone's antigen remains unknown. No much larger clonotype is one base removed from it; base qualities were not supplied.

Counted from cysteine to phenylalanine, this CDR3 has 13 amino acids. Kept here is only the CDR3 DNA, which spans 39 bases and is read in frame from base 1. The germline V gene supplies CDR1 MGHDK and CDR2 SYGVNS. For this chain, trimming is 8 bases at the V end and 11 bases at the J end, and the number of junction bases without a gene match is 14. Sequencing was done on a sample of PBMCs. The TCR comes from a man aged 18 to 35 in good health and CMV-seronegative. The chain links TRBV25-1 with TRBJ1-2; 7 middle bases align to TRBD1. The nucleotides read TGTGCCAGCCGACAACGGGACAGTCAGCTTTACACCTTC. Protein translation: CASRQRDSQLYTF.